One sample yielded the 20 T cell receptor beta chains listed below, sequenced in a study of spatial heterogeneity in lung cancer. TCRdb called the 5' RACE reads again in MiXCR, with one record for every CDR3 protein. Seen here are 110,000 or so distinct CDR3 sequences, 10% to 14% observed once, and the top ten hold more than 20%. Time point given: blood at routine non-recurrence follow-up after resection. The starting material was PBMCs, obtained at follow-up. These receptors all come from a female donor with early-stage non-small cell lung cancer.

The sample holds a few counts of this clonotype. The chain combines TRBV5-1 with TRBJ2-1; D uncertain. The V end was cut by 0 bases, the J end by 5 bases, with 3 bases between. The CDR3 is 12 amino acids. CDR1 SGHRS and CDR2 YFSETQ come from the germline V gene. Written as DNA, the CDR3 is TGCGCCAGCAGCTTGGCTGACAATGAGCAGTTCTTC. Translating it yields CASSLADNEQFF.

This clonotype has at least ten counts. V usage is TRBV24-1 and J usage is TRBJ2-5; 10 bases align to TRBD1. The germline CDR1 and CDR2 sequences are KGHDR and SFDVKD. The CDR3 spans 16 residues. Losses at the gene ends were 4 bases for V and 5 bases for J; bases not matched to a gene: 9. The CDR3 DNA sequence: TGTGCCACCAGTGACCCCGGGACAGGGGCCGGGGAGACCCAGTACTTC. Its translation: CATSDPGTGAGETQYF.

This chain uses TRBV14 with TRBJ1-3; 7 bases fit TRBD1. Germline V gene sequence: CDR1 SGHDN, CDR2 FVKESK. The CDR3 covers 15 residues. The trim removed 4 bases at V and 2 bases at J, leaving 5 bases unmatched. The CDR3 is CASSPRTGAGNTIYF. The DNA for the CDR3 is TGTGCCAGCAGCCCTAGGACAGGAGCTGGAAACACCATATATTTT.

The CDR3 nucleotides are TGTGCCAGCAGTTACGGGACAGGGGGATACGAGCAGTACTTC. Amino acids: CASSYGTGGYEQYF. The V call is TRBV6-6, the J call TRBJ2-7; 11 bases fit TRBD1. This CDR3 comprises 14 residues. Trimming cost V 2 bases and J 4 bases; bases outside gene matches: 1. In germline, CDR1 is MNHNY, CDR2 SVGAGI (reference sequence).

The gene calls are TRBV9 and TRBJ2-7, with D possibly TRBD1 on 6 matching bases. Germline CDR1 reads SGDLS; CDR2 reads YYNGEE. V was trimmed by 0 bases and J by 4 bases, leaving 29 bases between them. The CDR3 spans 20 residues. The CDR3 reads CASSVAVRLPRSTGSYEQYV. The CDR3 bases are TGTGCCAGCAGCGTAGCAGTAAGACTACCTAGGTCGACAGGTTCGTACGAGCAGTACGTC.

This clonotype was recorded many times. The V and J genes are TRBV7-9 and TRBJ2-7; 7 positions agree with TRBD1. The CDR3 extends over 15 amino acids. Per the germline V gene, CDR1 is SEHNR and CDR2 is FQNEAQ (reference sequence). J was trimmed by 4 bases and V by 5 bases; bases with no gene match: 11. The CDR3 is CASSHVATGDYEQYF. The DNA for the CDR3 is TGTGCCAGCAGCCATGTCGCAACAGGGGATTACGAGCAGTACTTC.

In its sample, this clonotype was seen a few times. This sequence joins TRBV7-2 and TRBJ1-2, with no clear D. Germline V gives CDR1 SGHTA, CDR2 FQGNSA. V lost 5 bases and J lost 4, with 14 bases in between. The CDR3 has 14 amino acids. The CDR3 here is CASSLTDGTYGYTF. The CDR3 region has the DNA TGTGCCAGCAGCCTAACAGACGGAACCTATGGCTACACCTTC.

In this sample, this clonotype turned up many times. CDR3 sequence: CASSRTSGSVDEQFF. The CDR3 DNA sequence: TGTGCCAGCAGTCGGACTAGCGGGAGTGTCGATGAGCAGTTCTTC. This chain joins TRBV3-1 and TRBJ2-1; 13 bases fit TRBD2. The CDR3 is 15 amino acids. V dropped 6 bases and J dropped 8; count of bases not matched to a gene: 7. In germline, CDR1 is LGHDT, CDR2 YNNKEL (reference sequence).

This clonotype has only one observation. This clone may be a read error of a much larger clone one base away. The CDR3 spells CASSHSLQATEAFF. CDR3 nucleotide sequence: TGTGCCAGCAGCCATAGTTTACAGGCCACTGAAGCTTTCTTT. The chain employs TRBV9 and TRBJ1-1, with D possibly being TRBD1 (5 bases). V was trimmed by 4 bases and J by 4 bases, leaving 14 bases between them. Germline CDR1 and CDR2: SGDLS and YYNGEE. The CDR3 loop spans 14 amino acids.

The CDR3 DNA is TGTGCCAGCAGCCAACAACGGGCACCCTACGAGCAGTACTTC. Its protein is CASSQQRAPYEQYF. The chain uses TRBV3-1 and TRBJ2-7; D is unresolved. CDR3 length equals 14 residues. V shed 2 bases and J shed 2 bases, with 10 bases lying between them. CDR1 LGHDT and CDR2 YNNKEL come from the germline V gene (reference sequence).

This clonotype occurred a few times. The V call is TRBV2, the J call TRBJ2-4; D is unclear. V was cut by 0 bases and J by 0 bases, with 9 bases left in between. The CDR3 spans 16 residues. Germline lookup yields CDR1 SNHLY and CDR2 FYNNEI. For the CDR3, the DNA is TGTGCCAGCAGTGAAGCGCGACCAAGAGCCAAAAACATTCAGTACTTC. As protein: CASSEARPRAKNIQYF.

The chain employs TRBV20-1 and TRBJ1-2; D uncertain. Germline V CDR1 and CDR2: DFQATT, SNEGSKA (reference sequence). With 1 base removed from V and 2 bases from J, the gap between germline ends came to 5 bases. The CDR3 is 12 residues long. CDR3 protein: CSARGPNYGYTF. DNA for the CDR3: TGCAGTGCTAGAGGTCCGAACTATGGCTACACCTTC.

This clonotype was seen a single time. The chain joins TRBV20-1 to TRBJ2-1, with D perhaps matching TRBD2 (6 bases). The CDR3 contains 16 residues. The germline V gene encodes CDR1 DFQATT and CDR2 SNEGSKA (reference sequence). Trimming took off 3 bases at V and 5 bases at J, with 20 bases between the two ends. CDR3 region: CSASPILATVDNEQFF. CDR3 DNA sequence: TGCAGTGCTAGCCCAATCCTAGCGACGGTTGACAATGAGCAGTTCTTC.

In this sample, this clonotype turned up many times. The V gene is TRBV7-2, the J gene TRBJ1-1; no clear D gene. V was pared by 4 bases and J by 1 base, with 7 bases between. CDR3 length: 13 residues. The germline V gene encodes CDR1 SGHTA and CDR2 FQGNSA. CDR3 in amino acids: CASSYEPNTEAFF. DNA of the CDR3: TGTGCCAGCAGCTACGAACCGAACACTGAAGCTTTCTTT.

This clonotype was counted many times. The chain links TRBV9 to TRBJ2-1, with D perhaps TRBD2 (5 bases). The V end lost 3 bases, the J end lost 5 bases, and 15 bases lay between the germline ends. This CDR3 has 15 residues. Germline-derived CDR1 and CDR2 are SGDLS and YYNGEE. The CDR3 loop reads CASSDASLLNNEQFF. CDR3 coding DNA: TGTGCCAGCAGCGATGCTAGCCTCCTAAACAATGAGCAGTTCTTC.

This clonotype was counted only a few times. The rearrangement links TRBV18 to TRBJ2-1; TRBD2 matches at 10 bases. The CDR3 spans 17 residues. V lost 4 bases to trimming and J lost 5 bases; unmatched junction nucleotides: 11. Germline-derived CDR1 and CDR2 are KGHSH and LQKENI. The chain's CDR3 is CASSLLPGTSANNEQFF. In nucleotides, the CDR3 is TGTGCCAGCTCACTCCTGCCCGGGACTAGCGCGAACAATGAGCAGTTCTTC. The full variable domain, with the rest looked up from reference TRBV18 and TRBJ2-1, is NAGVMQNPRHLVRRRGQEARLRCSPMKGHSHVYWYRQLPEEGLKFMVYLQKENIIDESGMPKERFSAEFPKEGPSILRIQQVVRGDSAAYFCASSLLPGTSANNEQFFGPGTRLTVL.

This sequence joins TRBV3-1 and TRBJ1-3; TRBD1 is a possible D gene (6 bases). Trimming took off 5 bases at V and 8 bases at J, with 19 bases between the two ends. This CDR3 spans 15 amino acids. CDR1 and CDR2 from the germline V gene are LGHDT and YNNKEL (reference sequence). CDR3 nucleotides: TGTGCCAGCAGCTTAACATTTCGAGGGGGGGACACCATATATTTT. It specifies CASSLTFRGGDTIYF.

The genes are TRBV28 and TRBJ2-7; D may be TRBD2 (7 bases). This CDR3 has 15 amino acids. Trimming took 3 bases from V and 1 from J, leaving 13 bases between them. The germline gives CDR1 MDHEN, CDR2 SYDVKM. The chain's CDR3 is CASSFLRGASYEQYF. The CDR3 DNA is TGTGCCAGCAGTTTCTTACGGGGGGCATCCTACGAGCAGTACTTC.

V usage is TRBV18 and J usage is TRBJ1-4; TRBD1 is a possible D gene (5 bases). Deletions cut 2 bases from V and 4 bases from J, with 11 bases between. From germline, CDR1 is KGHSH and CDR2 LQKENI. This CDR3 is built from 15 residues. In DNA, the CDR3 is TGTGCCAGCTCACCATTTAGGGACGGTAATGAAAAACTGTTTTTT. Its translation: CASSPFRDGNEKLFF. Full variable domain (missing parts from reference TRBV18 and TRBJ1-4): NAGVMQNPRHLVRRRGQEARLRCSPMKGHSHVYWYRQLPEEGLKFMVYLQKENIIDESGMPKERFSAEFPKEGPSILRIQQVVRGDSAAYFCASSPFRDGNEKLFFGSGTQLSVL.

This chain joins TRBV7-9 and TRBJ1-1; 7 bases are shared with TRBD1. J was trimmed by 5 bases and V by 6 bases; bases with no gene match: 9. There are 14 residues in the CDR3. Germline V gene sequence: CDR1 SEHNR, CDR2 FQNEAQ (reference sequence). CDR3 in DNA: TGTGCCAGCAGGATCTTGCAGGGGGAGACTGAAGCTTTCTTT. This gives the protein CASRILQGETEAFF. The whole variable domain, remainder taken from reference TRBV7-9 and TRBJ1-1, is DTGVSQNPRHKITKRGQNVTFRCDPISEHNRLYWYRQTLGQGPEFLTYFQNEAQLEKSRLLSDRFSAERPKGSFSTLEIQRTEQGDSAMYLCASRILQGETEAFFGQGTRLTVV.